Each of the 21 T cell receptor beta chains below was sequenced from the same sample in a study of cytomegalovirus exposure and HLA in healthy donors. Both 60 Vbeta primers and 13 Jbeta primers went into the PCR. The repertoire was sequenced with immunoSEQ multiplex PCR; TCRdb's copy has only in-frame clones and lacks some. The sample yields approximately 100,000 clones, more than 60% seen once. Sequencing input: PBMCs. Every receptor here comes from a man aged 25-40 years in good health and CMV-seronegative.

The V gene is TRBV30, the J gene TRBJ2-7, with 10 bases identical to TRBD2. V gave up 3 bases and J gave up 3 bases; unmatched junction bases: 2. CDR3 length equals 13 residues. The V gene's germline CDR1 is GTSNPN and CDR2 SVGIG (reference sequence). CDR3 protein: CAWSASGGYEQYF. The CDR3 region has the DNA TGTGCCTGGAGCGCTAGCGGGGGCTACGAGCAGTACTTC. Drawing the rest from reference TRBV30 and TRBJ2-7, the complete variable domain is SQTIHQWPATLVQPVGSPLSLECTVEGTSNPNLYWYRQAAGRGLQLLFYSVGIGQISSEVPQNLSASRPQDRQFILSSKKLLLSDSGFYLCAWSASGGYEQYFGPGTRLTVT.

This chain uses TRBV9 with TRBJ2-7, with D maybe TRBD1 (5 bases). The CDR3 sequence is 14 residues long. Germline CDR1 and CDR2: SGDLS and YYNGEE. The V end lost 1 base, the J end lost 2 bases, and 10 bases lay between the germline ends. The CDR3 DNA is TGTGCCAGCAGCGTATCAGGACAAACCTACGAGCAGTACTTC. As protein: CASSVSGQTYEQYF.

The chain carries TRBV18 and TRBJ2-1; 14 nucleotides line up with TRBD2. The CDR3 sequence is 17 residues long. V shed 8 bases, J shed 5 bases, and the junction held 11 bases outside the gene matches. The germline V gene has CDR1 KGHSH and CDR2 LQKENI. CDR3 sequence (DNA): TGTGCCAGCCAACCTCTTTTGGGACTAGCGGGAGACAATGAGCAGTTCTTC. Amino acids: CASQPLLGLAGDNEQFF.

Only a few counts were recorded for this clone. Other DNA sequences in this sample translate to the same CDR3. The chain carries TRBV7-3 and TRBJ2-3; 11 bases align to TRBD2. From germline, CDR1 is SGHTA and CDR2 FQGTGA. V trimming: 5 bases; J trimming: 0 bases; junction bases outside the gene matches: 1. The CDR3 is 15 amino acids. The CDR3 is CASSRTSGSTDTQYF. For the CDR3, the DNA is TGTGCCAGCAGCAGGACTAGCGGGAGCACAGATACGCAGTATTTT.

A note on this clone: One junction end disagrees with the germline gene, perhaps due to a read error. This chain connects TRBV7-9 to TRBJ2-2; D not resolved. Germline CDR1 is SEHNR and CDR2 is FQNEAQ (reference sequence). This CDR3 is 13 amino acids long. Here the CDR3 DNA reads TGTTCCAGCAGCTTAATAGACACCGGGGAGCTGTTTTTT. This translates into CSSSLIDTGELFF.

The chain is built from TRBV5-1 and TRBJ2-7; D is uncertain. CDR1 and CDR2 (germline): SGHRS, YFSETQ. With 1 base removed from V and 0 bases from J, the gap between germline ends came to 17 bases. The CDR3 is made up of 17 amino acids. CDR3 coding DNA: TGCGCCAGCAGCTTGCCTTCTTCCGGCGGCGGCTCCTACGAGCAGTACTTC. Translating it yields CASSLPSSGGGSYEQYF. The whole variable domain, filled in from reference TRBV5-1 and TRBJ2-7, reads KAGVTQTPRYLIKTRGQQVTLSCSPISGHRSVSWYQQTPGQGLQFLFEYFSETQRNKGNFPGRFSGRQFSNSRSEMNVSTLELGDSALYLCASSLPSSGGGSYEQYFGPGTRLTVT.

J is TRBJ2-2 and V is TRBV14; the match to TRBD2 covers 10 bases. Germline trimming cut 2 bases from V and 2 bases from J; bases unmatched to any gene: 8. This CDR3 region has 18 residues. In germline, CDR1 is SGHDN, CDR2 FVKESK. The CDR3 region is CASSQSPGLASNTGELFF. CDR3 nucleotides: TGTGCCAGCAGCCAATCTCCGGGACTAGCGAGCAACACCGGGGAGCTGTTTTTT.

Concerning this clone: The sample carries other DNA sequences with the same CDR3. CDR3 in DNA: TGTGCCAGCAGCTTAAGTTCTATAGATACGCAGTATTTT. This codes for CASSLSSIDTQYF. This rearrangement joins TRBV27 to TRBJ2-3; D is ambiguous. This CDR3 is 13 amino acids long. Per the germline V gene, CDR1 is MNHEY and CDR2 is SMNVEV (reference sequence). The germline V and J ends were trimmed by 6 bases and 5 bases, with 12 bases remaining between them.

Comments on this clone: An end of the junction differs from the germline gene, which may be a read error. The chain recombines TRBV18 with TRBJ2-5, with 13 positions matching TRBD2. This CDR3 has 15 amino acids. Per germline, CDR1 KGHSH and CDR2 LQKENI. CDR3 in DNA: TGTGCCAGCTCGCCACTAGCGGGAGGGCCAGAGACCCAGTACTTC. As protein: CASSPLAGGPETQYF. Full variable domain (outside the CDR3, taken from reference TRBV18 and TRBJ2-5): NAGVMQNPRHLVRRRGQEARLRCSPMKGHSHVYWYRQLPEEGLKFMVYLQKENIIDESGMPKERFSAEFPKEGPSILRIQQVVRGDSAAYFCASSPLAGGPETQYFGPGTRLLVL.

The chain uses TRBV27 and TRBJ2-1, with 7 bases that match TRBD1. The CDR3 loop spans 12 amino acids. Trimming removed 5 bases from V and 8 bases from J; junction bases left unmatched: 3. CDR1 and CDR2 from the germline V gene are MNHEY and SMNVEV (reference sequence). Here the CDR3 reads CASSTGVDEQFF. CDR3 nucleotides: TGTGCCAGCAGTACAGGGGTGGATGAGCAGTTCTTC.

V and J are TRBV5-1 and TRBJ2-5; 7 bases match TRBD2. The CDR3 consists of 15 residues. The ends lost 4 bases at V and 1 base at J; junction bases unmatched: 7. Germline values: CDR1 SGHRS, CDR2 YFSETQ. CDR3 sequence reads: CASSTRGGSQETQYF. In nucleotides, the CDR3 is TGCGCCAGCAGCACCCGCGGGGGTTCCCAAGAGACCCAGTACTTC.

This clone was observed a handful of times. The genes are TRBV4-3 and TRBJ2-4; tentatively, D is TRBD2 (5 bases). The V end lost 0 bases, the J end lost 7 bases, and 16 bases lay between the germline ends. Germline values: CDR1 LGHNA, CDR2 YSLEER. The CDR3 spans 16 residues. The CDR3 loop is CASSQDLGFASNIQYF. CDR3 sequence (DNA): TGCGCCAGCAGCCAAGATTTAGGGTTTGCTAGCAACATTCAGTACTTC.

This clone was seen a few times. The chain uses TRBV27 and TRBJ1-5; 8 positions match TRBD1. V was pared by 5 bases and J by 7 bases, with 10 bases of the junction left unmatched. Germline V lookup: CDR1 MNHEY, CDR2 SMNVEV (reference sequence). The CDR3 spans 15 residues. CDR3 amino acids: CASSRQGQGFQPQHF. The CDR3 bases are TGTGCCAGCAGTAGACAGGGGCAGGGGTTCCAGCCCCAGCATTTT.

The chain couples TRBV9 to TRBJ2-5; 10 bases map to TRBD2. CDR1 SGDLS and CDR2 YYNGEE come from the germline V gene. V dropped 2 bases and J dropped 2; count of bases not matched to a gene: 9. The CDR3 totals 17 residues. The DNA of the CDR3 is TGTGCCAGCAGCGTCGAAGTGGGAGCGGGGGGGCAAGAGACCCAGTACTTC. This codes for CASSVEVGAGGQETQYF.

This clone was observed a few times. This chain links TRBV5-1 with TRBJ2-2, with TRBD1 matching 7 bases. V lost 3 bases to trimming and J lost 2 bases; unmatched junction nucleotides: 7. Germline CDR1 and CDR2: SGHRS and YFSETQ. This CDR3 has 16 amino acids. CDR3 DNA sequence: TGCGCCAGCAGCTCCCCGGACAGGAGCAACACCGGGGAGCTGTTTTTT. Its protein product is CASSSPDRSNTGELFF. The entire variable domain, with the rest obtained from reference TRBV5-1 and TRBJ2-2, is as follows: KAGVTQTPRYLIKTRGQQVTLSCSPISGHRSVSWYQQTPGQGLQFLFEYFSETQRNKGNFPGRFSGRQFSNSRSEMNVSTLELGDSALYLCASSSPDRSNTGELFFGEGSRLTVL.

V and J are TRBV12-5 and TRBJ1-4; D is ambiguous. The germline gives CDR1 LGHNT, CDR2 FRNRAP. V was cut by 6 bases and J by 4 bases, with 6 bases left in between. The CDR3 has 12 amino acids. This chain's CDR3 is CASGRGNEKLFF. CDR3 DNA sequence: TGTGCTAGTGGCCGGGGTAATGAAAAACTGTTTTTT.

The gene calls are TRBV4-1 and TRBJ1-5; maybe TRBD1 (6 bases). Germline V gene sequence: CDR1 MGHRA, CDR2 YSYEKL. The CDR3 totals 15 residues. Trimming stripped 4 bases from V and 2 bases from J, with 12 bases between. The CDR3 reads CASSPRDIGNQPQHF. In DNA, the CDR3 is TGCGCCAGCAGCCCCCGGGACATTGGCAATCAGCCCCAGCATTTT.

The CDR3 sequence is CASSLTLDRYTEAFF. The CDR3 nucleotides read TGCGCCAGCAGCTTGACCTTGGACAGGTACACTGAAGCTTTCTTT. The chain employs TRBV5-1 and TRBJ1-1; 7 nucleotides align to TRBD1. This CDR3 is 15 amino acids long. Germline V lookup: CDR1 SGHRS, CDR2 YFSETQ. Trimming cost V 1 base and J 3 bases; bases outside gene matches: 6.

The chain recombines TRBV29-1 with TRBJ2-5, with TRBD1 identical over 9 bases. Germline V gene sequence: CDR1 SQVTM, CDR2 ANQGSEA. V shed 7 bases, J shed 5 bases, and the junction held 8 bases outside the gene matches. The CDR3 consists of 13 residues. DNA of the CDR3: TGCAGCGCTAGAGGGACAGGGCCCGAGACCCAGTACTTC. Protein product: CSARGTGPETQYF. The entire variable domain, with the rest obtained from reference TRBV29-1 and TRBJ2-5, is as follows: SAVISQKPSRDICQRGTSLTIQCQVDSQVTMMFWYRQQPGQSLTLIATANQGSEATYESGFVIDKFPISRPNLTFSTLTVSNMSPEDSSIYLCSARGTGPETQYFGPGTRLLVL.

This clone was counted a few times. The chain recombines TRBV7-3 with TRBJ2-3, with 8 bases aligning to TRBD1. This CDR3 has 15 residues. With V trimmed by 4 bases and J by 0 bases, 3 bases remained unmatched. Germline CDR1 SGHTA, CDR2 FQGTGA. CDR3: CASSWTGFSTDTQYF. The CDR3 nucleotides read TGTGCCAGCAGCTGGACAGGGTTTAGCACAGATACGCAGTATTTT.

This chain joins TRBV4-2 and TRBJ1-5; D uncertain. Germline CDR1 and CDR2: LGHNA and YNFKEQ. The length of the CDR3 is 14 residues. Trimming took off 1 base at V and 0 bases at J, with 4 bases between the two ends. The chain's CDR3 is CASSQVHSNQPQHF. CDR3 sequence (DNA): TGTGCCAGCAGCCAAGTTCATAGCAATCAGCCCCAGCATTTT.